Below, 31 T cell receptor beta chains from the same sample are listed, as sequenced in a study of CD4 T cells in relation to SARS-CoV-2 and coronaviruses. Which antigens these TCRs recognize remains unknown. CD4+ T cells from unexposed donors were obtained before the COVID-19 pandemic (2011-2018). After less than 11 days of culture, CD4+ T cells were isolated. Only in-frame clones appear in the TCRdb table, and some are missing; sequencing was by immunoSEQ multiplex PCR. The sample contains some 27,000 clones, 74% of which appear only once. Sequencing was done on a sample of CD4+ T cells from PBMCs, cultured in vitro. These TCRs come from a human donor in good health.

This chain links TRBV6-5 with TRBJ1-1; D is possibly TRBD1 (5 bases). The CDR3 runs to 13 residues. Trimming took off 6 bases at V and 1 base at J, with 9 bases between the two ends. Germline V gene data show CDR1 as MNHEY and CDR2 as SVGAGI. The CDR3 DNA reads TGTGCCAGCAGACCTACAGGGAACACTGAAGCTTTCTTT. Translation gives CASRPTGNTEAFF.

The V gene is TRBV3-1 (or the pseudogene TRBV3-2), the J gene TRBJ2-1, with unresolved D. This CDR3 comprises 11 residues. Germline V CDR1 and CDR2: LGHDT, YNNKEL (reference sequence). Between the trimmed V and J ends, which lost 6 bases and 6 bases, there was a span of 6 bases. The CDR3 coding sequence is TGTGCCAGCAGGACTCTCAATGAGCAGTTCTTC. Translated: CASRTLNEQFF.

The chain combines TRBV2 with TRBJ1-2; D gene unclear. The CDR3 runs to 12 residues. Germline loops: CDR1 SNHLY, CDR2 FYNNEI. V lost 5 bases to trimming and J lost 3 bases, with 7 bases between them. CDR3 sequence (DNA): TGTGCCAGCAGTAGCCAGGACTATGGCTACACCTTC. Translating gives CASSSQDYGYTF. Full variable domain (rest looked up from reference TRBV2 and TRBJ1-2): EPEVTQTPSHQVTQMGQEVILRCVPISNHLYFYWYRQILGQKVEFLVSFYNNEISEKSEIFDDQFSVERPDGSNFTLKIRSTKLEDSAMYFCASSSQDYGYTFGSGTRLTVV.

This sequence joins TRBV10-3 and TRBJ1-2; no reliable D call. This CDR3 contains 15 residues. With 7 bases removed from V and 6 bases from J, the gap between germline ends came to 21 bases. Germline V CDR1 and CDR2: ENHRY, SYGVKD. The CDR3 DNA sequence: TGTGCCATCACCTCGGGGAGGGCTGAGTTTGATGGCTACACCTTC. Amino acid sequence: CAITSGRAEFDGYTF.

This clone was counted a few times. This chain uses TRBV6-2 or TRBV6-3 with TRBJ2-2, with D possibly being TRBD1 (6 bases). This CDR3 is 15 amino acids long. V lost 3 bases and J 5 bases, leaving 13 bases between the germline ends. Germline V gene sequence: CDR1 MNHEY, CDR2 SVGEGT. As DNA, the CDR3 is TGTGCCAGCAGTTATCATTGGGGGCGGACCGGGGAGCTGTTTTTT. The encoded protein is CASSYHWGRTGELFF.

The chain couples TRBV4-3 to TRBJ2-1; 7 nucleotides line up with TRBD1. J gave up 9 bases and V 4 bases, and 15 bases lay outside the gene matches. Germline lookup yields CDR1 LGHNA and CDR2 YSLEER. This CDR3 is 16 amino acids long. The CDR3 loop reads CASSPQQGLGASEQFF. In DNA form, the CDR3 reads TGCGCCAGCAGCCCCCAACAGGGGCTCGGGGCGAGTGAGCAGTTCTTC.

The chain is built from TRBV14 and TRBJ2-1, with no clear D. This CDR3 contains 13 residues. V lost 4 bases to trimming and J lost 5 bases, with 9 bases between them. The germline CDR1 and CDR2 sequences are SGHDN and FVKESK. The CDR3 protein is CASSLQRNNEQFF. CDR3 DNA: TGTGCCAGCAGCCTCCAGAGGAACAATGAGCAGTTCTTC. The full variable domain, its missing parts supplied by reference TRBV14 and TRBJ2-1, is EAGVTQFPSHSVIEKGQTVTLRCDPISGHDNLYWYRRVMGKEIKFLLHFVKESKQDESGMPNNRFLAERTGGTYSTLKVQPAELEDSGVYFCASSLQRNNEQFFGPGTRLTVL.

This clone came up once. V gene TRBV7-2 combines with J gene TRBJ1-6, with D unclear. This CDR3 has 16 residues. CDR1 and CDR2 from the germline V gene are SGHTA and FQGNSA. V was cut by 3 bases and J by 9 bases, with 18 bases left in between. CDR3 sequence (DNA): TGTGCCAGCAGCTTGAGCCAATCTGGCGTCGGTTCACCCCTCCACTTT. This sequence encodes CASSLSQSGVGSPLHF.

The rearrangement joins TRBV5-1 to TRBJ2-3, with D possibly matching TRBD2 (5 bases). The CDR3 loop spans 16 amino acids. V lost 2 bases, J lost 0 bases, and 13 bases lay in between. Germline V gene lookup returns CDR1 SGHRS and CDR2 YFSETQ. The CDR3 spells CASSFEGDVSTDTQYF. As DNA, the CDR3 is TGCGCCAGCAGCTTTGAGGGCGACGTTAGCACAGATACGCAGTATTTT.

This clone was found a few times. The V call is TRBV4-1, the J call TRBJ1-1; D may be TRBD1 (6 bases). V lost 3 bases to trimming and J lost 2 bases, with 13 bases between them. Germline V gene lookup returns CDR1 MGHRA and CDR2 YSYEKL. The CDR3 loop spans 15 amino acids. The CDR3 region has the DNA TGCGCCAGCAGCCATACAGGGTACTTAAACACTGAAGCTTTCTTT. Its translation: CASSHTGYLNTEAFF.

This clone occurred a few times. The chain uses TRBV6-2 or TRBV6-3 and TRBJ2-1, with D uncertain. CDR1 and CDR2 from the germline V gene are MNHEY and SVGEGT. The V gene lost 5 bases and the J gene lost 2 bases, with 7 bases spanning the gap. The CDR3 covers 13 residues. DNA of the CDR3: TGTGCCAGCAGTCAACTAACCTACAATGAGCAGTTCTTC. Residues: CASSQLTYNEQFF.

This rearrangement joins TRBV29-1 to TRBJ2-2, with D uncertain. Between the trimmed V and J ends, which lost 7 bases and 1 base, there was a span of 7 bases. Germline assignment: CDR1 SQVTM and CDR2 ANQGSEA. There are 12 residues in the CDR3. CDR3 residues: CSGRKNTGELFF. Written as DNA, the CDR3 is TGCAGCGGACGGAAGAACACCGGGGAGCTGTTTTTT.

This clone has a handful of counts. This chain connects TRBV4-1 to TRBJ2-4; unclear D gene. V dropped 3 bases and J dropped 9 bases, with 21 bases sitting between them. This CDR3 is built from 16 residues. CDR1 and CDR2 from the germline V gene are MGHRA and YSYEKL. The CDR3: CASSQDPGQASPIQYF. As DNA, the CDR3 is TGCGCCAGCAGCCAGGACCCCGGGCAGGCCTCTCCCATTCAGTACTTC.

This clone has just one count. CDR3 sequence (DNA): TGTGCCAGCAGCCAGGACGGGGAGAAACTGTTTTTT. Protein sequence: CASSQDGEKLFF. This chain joins TRBV6-5 and TRBJ1-4; no firm D call. The germline V and J ends were trimmed by 6 bases and 11 bases, with 13 bases remaining between them. The CDR3 consists of 12 residues. Germline-derived CDR1 and CDR2 are MNHEY and SVGAGI.

This rearrangement joins TRBV7-9 to TRBJ2-1, with D perhaps TRBD2 (6 bases). V was cut by 5 bases and J by 7 bases, with 12 bases left in between. Germline V gene lookup returns CDR1 SEHNR and CDR2 FQNEAQ (reference sequence). The CDR3 length is 13 residues. The CDR3 nucleotides are TGTGCCAGCAGCCGCGGGGCCCCAAATGAGCAGTTCTTC. Translated, it gives CASSRGAPNEQFF.

The sample holds a few counts of this clone. The chain combines TRBV14 with TRBJ2-1; 10 bases are shared with TRBD2. J lost 9 bases, V lost 1 base, and 3 bases had no gene match. The CDR3 runs to 14 residues. Germline CDR1 and CDR2: SGHDN and FVKESK. CDR3 region: CASSQALAGAEQFF. The CDR3 DNA reads TGTGCCAGCAGCCAAGCTCTAGCGGGAGCTGAGCAGTTCTTC.

The CDR3: CASSRYNEQFF. The CDR3 DNA sequence: TGTGCCAGCAGCAGGTACAATGAGCAGTTCTTC. The gene calls are TRBV6-2 or TRBV6-3 and TRBJ2-1; no firm D call. Trimming stripped 6 bases from V and 4 bases from J, with 4 bases between. Germline CDR1 MNHEY, CDR2 SVGEGT. The CDR3 loop spans 11 amino acids.

The chain links TRBV10-3 to TRBJ1-1; possible D gene TRBD1, 6 bases. V lost 11 bases, J lost 4 bases, and 14 bases lay in between. CDR1 is ENHRY and CDR2 is SYGVKD in the germline V gene. This CDR3 is built from 12 residues. CDR3: CASGAVGTEAFF. The CDR3 nucleotides are TGTGCCTCAGGGGCCGTGGGCACTGAAGCTTTCTTT.

V gene TRBV5-4 combines with J gene TRBJ2-5; 9 positions agree with TRBD2. The CDR3 sequence is 15 residues long. J was trimmed by 4 bases and V by 0 bases; bases with no gene match: 4. The germline V gene has CDR1 SGHNT and CDR2 YYREEE (reference sequence). In DNA form, the CDR3 reads TGTGCCAGCAGCTTGGACCCGGGACTAGCAGAGACCCAGTACTTC. Translation: CASSLDPGLAETQYF.

The gene calls are TRBV18 and TRBJ2-5; D perhaps matches TRBD1 (6 bases). CDR1 and CDR2 from the germline V gene are KGHSH and LQKENI. Trimming pared 3 bases from V and 3 bases from J, leaving 8 bases between. This CDR3 contains 13 residues. The CDR3 sequence is CASSPRQEETQYF. DNA for the CDR3: TGTGCCAGCTCACCCCGACAGGAAGAGACCCAGTACTTC.

The gene calls are TRBV9 and TRBJ1-2; no clear D. With 3 bases removed from V and 8 bases from J, the gap between germline ends came to 8 bases. The CDR3 contains 11 residues. The germline CDR1 and CDR2 sequences are SGDLS and YYNGEE. CDR3 nucleotide sequence: TGTGCCAGCAGCGGGCCTAAGGGCTACACCTTC. It is translated as CASSGPKGYTF. The full variable domain, its missing parts supplied by reference TRBV9 and TRBJ1-2, is DSGVTQTPKHLITATGQRVTLRCSPRSGDLSVYWYQQSLDQGLQFLIQYYNGEERAKGNILERFSAQQFPDLHSELNLSSLELGDSALYFCASSGPKGYTFGSGTRLTVV.

This chain links TRBV4-1 with TRBJ2-5; TRBD1 matches at 7 bases. This CDR3 spans 14 amino acids. The ends lost 6 bases at V and 3 bases at J; junction bases unmatched: 7. Germline-derived CDR1 and CDR2 are MGHRA and YSYEKL. The DNA for the CDR3 is TGCGCCAGCAGTCTAGGGGGCAGGGAAGAGACCCAGTACTTC. Amino acid sequence: CASSLGGREETQYF.

The chain links TRBV12-1 to TRBJ2-7; the table assigns TRBD1, which was not confirmed against the DNA. TRBV12-1 is a known pseudogene. The CDR3 extends over 14 amino acids. DNA for the CDR3: TGTGCCAGCAGCTCCAGGGGAAGCTCCTACGAGCAGTACTTC. Residues: CASSSRGSSYEQYF.

The J gene is TRBJ2-3, the V gene TRBV24-1; the D is unclear. Germline loops: CDR1 KGHDR, CDR2 SFDVKD. V shed 3 bases and J shed 6 bases, with 12 bases lying between them. The CDR3 is 14 amino acids. The CDR3 DNA follows: TGTGCCACCAGTGATGCGCGAAGTGTGGATACGCAGTATTTT. This encodes CATSDARSVDTQYF.

The CDR3 protein is CASSWDRDTEAFF. Here the CDR3 DNA reads TGTGCCAGCAGCTGGGACAGGGACACTGAAGCTTTCTTT. V gene TRBV7-6 combines with J gene TRBJ1-1; the match to TRBD1 covers 9 bases. There are 13 residues in the CDR3. Germline-derived CDR1 and CDR2 are SGHVS and FNYEAQ. Trimming cost V 4 bases and J 3 bases; bases outside gene matches: 0.

The CDR3 region has the DNA TGTGCCATCAGTGAGGTAGCAGACACCGGGGAGCTGTTTTTT. This sequence encodes CAISEVADTGELFF. The V gene is TRBV10-3, the J gene TRBJ2-2; D unclear. CDR1 and CDR2 (germline): ENHRY, SYGVKD. CDR3 length: 14 amino acids. V dropped 2 bases and J dropped 3 bases, with 7 bases sitting between them.

The chain links TRBV18 to TRBJ2-2; no clear D gene. There are 13 residues in the CDR3. Trimming took 4 bases from V and 4 from J, leaving 7 bases between them. In germline, CDR1 is KGHSH, CDR2 LQKENI. CDR3 sequence: CASSQAGTGELFF. In DNA, the CDR3 is TGTGCCAGCTCACAGGCTGGCACCGGGGAGCTGTTTTTT.

The CDR3 loop is CASSAGTSSTDTQYF. DNA of the CDR3: TGTGCCAGCAGTGCTGGAACGAGTAGCACAGATACGCAGTATTTT. The chain has TRBV2 and TRBJ2-3, with unresolved D. Trimming shortened V by 4 bases and J by 0 bases, and 11 bases separated the two germline ends. The CDR3 has 15 residues. Per germline, CDR1 SNHLY and CDR2 FYNNEI.

The chain has TRBV6-5 and TRBJ2-2; no definite D call. CDR3 size: 15 residues. From germline, CDR1 is MNHEY and CDR2 SVGAGI. Between the trimmed V and J ends, which lost 6 bases and 0 bases, there was a span of 11 bases. The CDR3: CASRDGISNTGELFF. In DNA, the CDR3 is TGTGCCAGCAGGGACGGAATATCGAACACCGGGGAGCTGTTTTTT.

This clone has just one count. J is TRBJ1-2 and V is TRBV3-1 (or the pseudogene TRBV3-2), with a tentative D call TRBD1 (6 bases). CDR3 length equals 11 residues. Trimming took 4 bases from V and 10 from J, leaving 10 bases between them. Germline CDR1 and CDR2: LGHDT and YNNKEL (reference sequence). The DNA for the CDR3 is TGTGCCAGCAGCCGAGACAGGCTCTACACCTTC. Translation: CASSRDRLYTF.

V gene TRBV5-1 combines with J gene TRBJ2-2, with D perhaps being TRBD1 or TRBD2 (5 bases each). Germline CDR1 and CDR2: SGHRS and YFSETQ. Trimming took off 5 bases at V and 1 base at J, with 6 bases between the two ends. The CDR3 runs 13 residues. CDR3 nucleotides: TGCGCCAGCAGGGGGGTGAACACCGGGGAGCTGTTTTTT. This encodes CASRGVNTGELFF.